This record concerns one TCR beta chain sequence. Its antigen is unknown. An end of the junction does not agree with germline; a read error may underlie this. The sample comes from a study of T cell repertoires in cytomegalovirus infection. The study's findings and limits: HLA-C-restricted CMV-specific TCR beta clonotypes were dominant in the ex vivo response.

TCRdb re-called the reads with MiXCR, one entry per CDR3 protein. Altogether roughly 720,000 distinct CDR3 sequences are present, about a third being singletons, with the ten largest covering 2.5% to 3.5%. CDR1 is SNHLY and CDR2 is FYNNEI in the germline V gene. The CDR3 runs 13 residues. This rearrangement joins TRBV2 to TRBJ2-4; 7 bases line up with TRBD1. The TCR comes from a human donor in good health (CMV status not recorded). Some clones in this sample may be carry-over from other donors' samples. Specimen: PBMCs. DNA of the CDR3: TGTGCCAGCAGTGAGGGTGACAGGGAAGTGGGTGACTTC. Protein product: CASSEGDREVGDF.